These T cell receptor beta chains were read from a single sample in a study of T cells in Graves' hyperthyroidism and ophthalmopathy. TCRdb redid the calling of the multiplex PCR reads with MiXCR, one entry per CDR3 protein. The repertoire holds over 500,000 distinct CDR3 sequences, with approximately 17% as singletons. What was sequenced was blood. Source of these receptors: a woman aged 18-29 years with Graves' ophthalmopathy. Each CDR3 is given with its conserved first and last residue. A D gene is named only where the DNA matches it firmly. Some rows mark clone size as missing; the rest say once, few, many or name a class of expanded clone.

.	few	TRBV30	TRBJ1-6	CAWSVSQVYNSPLHF	TGTGCCTGGAGTGTTTCCCAGGTCTATAATTCACCCCTCCACTTT
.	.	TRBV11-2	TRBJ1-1	CASSLDWGSSTEAFF	TGTGCCAGCAGCTTAGATTGGGGGAGCAGCACTGAAGCTTTCTTT
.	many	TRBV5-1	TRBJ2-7	CASSLPPKDSSYEQYF	TGCGCCAGCAGCTTGCCACCAAAAGACAGCTCCTACGAGCAGTACTTC
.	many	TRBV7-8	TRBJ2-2	CASSRLGGNTGELFF	TGTGCCAGCAGCCGCCTCGGGGGGAACACCGGGGAGCTGTTTTTT
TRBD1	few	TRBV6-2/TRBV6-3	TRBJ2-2	CASRAGTGWAGELFF	TGTGCCAGCAGAGCCGGGACAGGGTGGGCCGGGGAGCTGTTTTTT
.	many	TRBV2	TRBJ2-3	CASREGQSTDTQYF	TGTGCCAGCAGAGAAGGACAAAGCACAGATACGCAGTATTTT
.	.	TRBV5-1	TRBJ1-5	CASSEQQGQPQHF	TGCGCCAGCAGCGAGCAACAGGGACAGCCCCAGCATTTT
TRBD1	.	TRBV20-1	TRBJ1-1	CSARGQGGFDAEAFF	TGCAGTGCTAGGGGACAGGGAGGATTCGACGCTGAAGCTTTCTTT
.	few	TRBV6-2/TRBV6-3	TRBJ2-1	CASSYSILNEQFF	TGTGCCAGCAGTTACTCAATCCTCAATGAGCAGTTCTTC
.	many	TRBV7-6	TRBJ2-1	CASSHPEGGGLADYNEQFF	TGTGCCAGCAGCCACCCGGAGGGGGGAGGTCTAGCGGACTACAATGAGCAGTTCTTC
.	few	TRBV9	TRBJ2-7	CASSVNGRAYEQYF	TGTGCCAGCAGCGTGAATGGCAGGGCCTACGAGCAGTACTTC
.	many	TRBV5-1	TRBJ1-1	CASSSYGTGFTEAFF	TGCGCCAGCAGCTCGTACGGTACAGGGTTTACTGAAGCTTTCTTT
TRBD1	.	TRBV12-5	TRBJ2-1	CASGSTSGTGGFYEQFF	TGTGCTAGTGGTTCGACCTCCGGGACAGGGGGGTTCTATGAGCAGTTCTTC
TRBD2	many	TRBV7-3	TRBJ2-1	CASSLTVAGAGWNEQFF	TGTGCCAGCAGCTTGACGGTAGCGGGAGCGGGTTGGAATGAGCAGTTCTTC
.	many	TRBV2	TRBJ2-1	CASSEGRQTYNEQFF	TGTGCCAGCAGTGAGGGGCGGCAAACCTACAATGAGCAGTTCTTC
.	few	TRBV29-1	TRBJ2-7	CSVEDSSYEQYF	TGCAGCGTTGAGGACAGCTCCTACGAGCAGTACTTC
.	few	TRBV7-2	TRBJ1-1	CASNFRDHTEAFF	TGTGCCAGCAACTTCAGGGATCACACTGAAGCTTTCTTT
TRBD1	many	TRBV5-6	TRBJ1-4	CASSIGQGENEKLFF	TGTGCCAGCAGCATCGGACAGGGGGAGAATGAAAAACTGTTTTTT
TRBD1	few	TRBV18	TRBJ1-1	CASSPAGTGVGNTEAFF	TGTGCCAGCTCACCGGCCGGGACAGGGGTCGGGAACACTGAAGCTTTCTTT
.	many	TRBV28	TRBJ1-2	CASRLTALTNYGYTF	TGTGCCAGCAGGCTAACGGCGCTAACTAACTATGGCTACACCTTC
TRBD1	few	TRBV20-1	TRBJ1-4	CSARDGGTGIRVATNEKLFF	TGCAGTGCTAGAGATGGAGGGACAGGGATCCGAGTTGCAACTAATGAAAAACTGTTTTTT
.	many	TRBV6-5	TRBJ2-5	CASSYSMDTQTQYF	TGTGCCAGCAGTTACTCGATGGACACCCAGACCCAGTACTTC
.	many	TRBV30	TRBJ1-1	CAWSVQVNTEAFF	TGTGCCTGGAGTGTACAGGTGAACACTGAAGCTTTCTTT
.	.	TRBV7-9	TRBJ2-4	CASSQEGVKNIQYF	TGTGCCAGCAGCCAAGAGGGGGTCAAAAACATTCAGTACTTC
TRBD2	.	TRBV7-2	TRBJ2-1	CVSSPRTHRLAGSYNEQFF	TGTGTCAGCAGCCCACGAACCCATAGACTAGCGGGTAGCTACAATGAGCAGTTCTTC
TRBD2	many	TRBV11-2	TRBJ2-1	CASSLERGTSGGYGNEQFF	TGTGCCAGCAGCTTAGAAAGGGGGACTAGCGGGGGGTATGGGAATGAGCAGTTCTTC
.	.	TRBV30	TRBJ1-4	CAWNKGHNEKLFF	TGTGCCTGGAACAAGGGCCATAATGAAAAACTGTTTTTT
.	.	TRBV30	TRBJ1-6	CAWSVNESPLHF	TGTGCCTGGAGTGTAAACGAATCACCCCTCCACTTT
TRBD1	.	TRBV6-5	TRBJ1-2	CASSFPGQGAAYGYTF	TGTGCCAGCAGTTTCCCGGGACAGGGGGCTGCCTATGGCTACACCTTC
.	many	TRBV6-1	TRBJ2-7	CASSRGTHLPSYEQYF	TGTGCCAGCTCTCGGGGGACGCATCTCCCGTCCTACGAGCAGTACTTC
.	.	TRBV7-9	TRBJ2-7	CASSLAPDDEQYF	TGTGCCAGCAGCTTAGCGCCGGACGACGAGCAGTACTTC
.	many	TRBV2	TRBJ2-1	CASSELSSYNEQFF	TGTGCCAGCAGTGAGCTTAGCTCCTACAATGAGCAGTTCTTC
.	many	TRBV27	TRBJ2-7	CASSSAGAGPHEQYF	TGTGCCAGCAGCTCAGCTGGCGCGGGGCCCCACGAGCAGTACTTC
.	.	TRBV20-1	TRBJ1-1	CSARDPRDGTNTEAFF	TGCAGTGCTAGAGATCCCAGGGACGGAACAAACACTGAAGCTTTCTTT
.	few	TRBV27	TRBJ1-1	CASSLGEGGEAFF	TGTGCCAGCAGTTTGGGGGAAGGGGGTGAAGCTTTCTTT
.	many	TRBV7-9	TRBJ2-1	CASSLIQDSYNEQFF	TGTGCCAGCAGCTTAATCCAGGATTCCTACAATGAGCAGTTCTTC
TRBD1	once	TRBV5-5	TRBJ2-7	CASSTDRGPYEQYF	TGTGCCAGCAGCACGGACAGGGGGCCCTACGAGCAGTACTTC
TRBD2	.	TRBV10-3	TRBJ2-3	CASSDGAGGSTDTQYF	TGTGCCAGCAGTGACGGTGCGGGAGGTAGCACAGATACGCAGTATTTT
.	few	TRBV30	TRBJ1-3	CAARVGPGNTIYF	TGTGCCGCCCGGGTTGGGCCTGGAAACACCATATATTTT
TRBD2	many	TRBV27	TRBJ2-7	CASSLSAGTSGTYEQYF	TGTGCCAGCAGTTTATCGGCTGGGACTAGCGGAACCTACGAGCAGTACTTC
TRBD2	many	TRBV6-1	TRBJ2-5	CASSKEPGTRGTQYF	TGTGCCAGCAGTAAAGAACCCGGGACTAGAGGGACCCAGTACTTC
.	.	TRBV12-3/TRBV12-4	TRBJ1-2	CASQGANYGYTF	TGTGCGAGCCAGGGAGCTAACTATGGCTACACCTTC
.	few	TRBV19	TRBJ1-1	CASSIDEVAFF	TGTGCCAGTAGTATAGATGAGGTGGCTTTCTTT
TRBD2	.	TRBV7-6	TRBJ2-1	CASSLDAGASGTNEQFF	TGTGCCAGCAGCTTAGACGCTGGGGCTAGCGGGACGAATGAGCAGTTCTTC
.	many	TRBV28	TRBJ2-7	CASSLGGPVRYEQYF	TGTGCCAGCAGTTTAGGGGGCCCAGTACGCTACGAGCAGTACTTC
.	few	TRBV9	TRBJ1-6	CASSPRGEGINSPLHF	TGTGCCAGCAGCCCGCGAGGTGAGGGAATTAATTCACCCCTCCACTTT
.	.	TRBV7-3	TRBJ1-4	CASSTRQTNEKLFF	TGTGCCAGCAGCACTAGACAGACCAATGAAAAACTGTTTTTT
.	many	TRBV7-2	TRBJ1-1	CASSLRVTEAFF	TGTGCCAGCAGCTTACGGGTAACTGAAGCTTTCTTT
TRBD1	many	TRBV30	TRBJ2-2	CAWSIRGTGELFF	TGTGCCTGGAGCATCAGGGGGACCGGGGAGCTGTTTTTT
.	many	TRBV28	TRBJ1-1	CASSESAWGREYSEAFF	TGTGCCAGCAGCGAATCCGCTTGGGGCAGGGAGTACTCTGAAGCTTTCTTT
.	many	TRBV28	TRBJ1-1	CASRARDPVNTEAFF	TGTGCCAGCAGGGCCCGGGACCCTGTGAACACTGAAGCTTTCTTT
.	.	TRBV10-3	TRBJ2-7	CAISVQISYEQYF	TGTGCCATCAGTGTGCAGATCTCCTACGAGCAGTACTTC
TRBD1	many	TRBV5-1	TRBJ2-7	CASRTGQGSYEQYF	TGCGCCAGCAGGACCGGACAGGGCTCCTACGAGCAGTACTTC